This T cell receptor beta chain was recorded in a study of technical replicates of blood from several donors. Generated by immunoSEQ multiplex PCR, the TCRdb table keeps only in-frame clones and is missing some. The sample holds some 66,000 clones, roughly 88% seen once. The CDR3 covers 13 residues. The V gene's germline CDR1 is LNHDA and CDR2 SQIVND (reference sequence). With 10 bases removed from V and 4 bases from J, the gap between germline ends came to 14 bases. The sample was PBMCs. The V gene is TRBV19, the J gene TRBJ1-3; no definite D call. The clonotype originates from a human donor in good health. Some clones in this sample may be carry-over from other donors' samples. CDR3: CATSPAGGNTIYF. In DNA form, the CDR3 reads TGTGCCACTTCTCCCGCAGGAGGAAACACCATATATTTT.